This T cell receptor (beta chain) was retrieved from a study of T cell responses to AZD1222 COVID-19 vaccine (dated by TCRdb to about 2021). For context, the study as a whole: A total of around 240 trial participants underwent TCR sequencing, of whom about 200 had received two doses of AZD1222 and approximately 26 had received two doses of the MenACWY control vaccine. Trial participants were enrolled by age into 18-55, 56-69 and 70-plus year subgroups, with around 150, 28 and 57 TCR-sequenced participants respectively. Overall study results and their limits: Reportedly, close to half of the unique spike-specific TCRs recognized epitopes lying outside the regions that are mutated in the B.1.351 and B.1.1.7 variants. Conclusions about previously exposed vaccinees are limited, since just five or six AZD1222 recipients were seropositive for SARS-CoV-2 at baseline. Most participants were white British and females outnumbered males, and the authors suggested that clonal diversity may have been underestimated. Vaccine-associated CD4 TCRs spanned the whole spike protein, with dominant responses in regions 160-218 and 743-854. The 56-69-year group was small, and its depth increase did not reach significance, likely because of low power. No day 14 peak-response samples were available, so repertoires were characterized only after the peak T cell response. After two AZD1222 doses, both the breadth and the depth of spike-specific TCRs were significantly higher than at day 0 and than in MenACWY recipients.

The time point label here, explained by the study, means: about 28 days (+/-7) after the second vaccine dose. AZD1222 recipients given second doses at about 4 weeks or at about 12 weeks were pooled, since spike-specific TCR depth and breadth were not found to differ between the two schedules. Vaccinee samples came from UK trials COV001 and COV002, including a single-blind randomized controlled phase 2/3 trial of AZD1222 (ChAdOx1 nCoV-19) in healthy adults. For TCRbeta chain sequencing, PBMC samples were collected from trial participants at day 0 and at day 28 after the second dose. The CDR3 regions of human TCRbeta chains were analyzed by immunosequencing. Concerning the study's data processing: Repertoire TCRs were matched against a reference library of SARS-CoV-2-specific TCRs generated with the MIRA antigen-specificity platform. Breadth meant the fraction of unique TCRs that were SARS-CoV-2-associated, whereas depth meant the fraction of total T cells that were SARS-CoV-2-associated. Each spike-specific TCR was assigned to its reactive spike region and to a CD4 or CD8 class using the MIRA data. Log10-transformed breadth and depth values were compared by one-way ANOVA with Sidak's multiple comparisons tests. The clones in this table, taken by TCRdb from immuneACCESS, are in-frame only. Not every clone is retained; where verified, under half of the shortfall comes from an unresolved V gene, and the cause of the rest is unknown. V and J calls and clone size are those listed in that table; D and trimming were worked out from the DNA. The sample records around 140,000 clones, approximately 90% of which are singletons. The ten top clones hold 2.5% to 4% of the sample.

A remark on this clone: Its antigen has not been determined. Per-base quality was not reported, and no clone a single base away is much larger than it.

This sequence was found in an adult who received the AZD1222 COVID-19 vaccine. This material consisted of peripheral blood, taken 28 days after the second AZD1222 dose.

CDR3 region: CASSGGLAAYNEQFF. Here is the DNA: TGTGCCAGCAGCGGAGGACTAGCGGCCTACAATGAGCAGTTCTTC. The chain joins TRBV9 to TRBJ2-1, with 10 central nucleotides matching TRBD2. The germline V gene specifies SGDLS as CDR1 and YYNGEE as CDR2. The CDR3 measures 15 amino acids from cysteine to phenylalanine. The DNA shown is the 45-base CDR3, in frame from base 1. Unmatched junction bases come to 2, with V trimmed by 3 bases and J by 2 bases.